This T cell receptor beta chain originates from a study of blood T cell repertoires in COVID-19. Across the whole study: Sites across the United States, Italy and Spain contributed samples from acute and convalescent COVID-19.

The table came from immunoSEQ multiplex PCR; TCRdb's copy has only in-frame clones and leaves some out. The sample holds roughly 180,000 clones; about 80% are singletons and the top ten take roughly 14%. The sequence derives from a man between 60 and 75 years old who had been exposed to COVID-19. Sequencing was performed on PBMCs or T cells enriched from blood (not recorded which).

In nucleotides, the CDR3 is TGTGCCAGCAGCCCTCGGGCAGGGGGCATTACTGAAGCTTTCTTT. Its protein is CASSPRAGGITEAFF. The rearrangement links TRBV7-2 to TRBJ1-1; 8 bases are shared with TRBD1. This CDR3 has 15 residues. V trimming: 5 bases; J trimming: 5 bases; junction bases outside the gene matches: 10. Germline V CDR1 and CDR2: SGHTA, FQGNSA.